Detailed here is one T cell receptor beta chain. Its antigen is currently unknown. The ends lost 5 bases at V and 0 bases at J; junction bases unmatched: 16. CDR3 size: 19 residues. The data belong to a study of T cells in Graves' hyperthyroidism and ophthalmopathy. About the research overall: Specimen type is peripheral blood, collected at initial diagnosis prior to any treatment. Findings and caveats of the study: In simple terms, a model built on 13 V-J features told ophthalmopathy apart from stable hyperthyroidism.

Lactation, pregnancy, other autoimmune disease or uncontrolled infection excluded patients. Diagnoses used clinical symptoms, serum thyroxine and TRAb, thyroid ultrasound and orbital computed tomography. Amplified regions were TCR beta CDR3 sequences from RNA transcripts. In the first-round RT-PCR of the TCR CDR3, the HTBI primer set was used. TCRdb independently ran MiXCR on the multiplex PCR reads; one entry per CDR3 protein. The profile shows roughly 290,000 distinct CDR3 sequences, about an eighth of them singletons. The TCR sequence derives from a woman between 25 and 40 years old with Graves' hyperthyroidism that later progressed to Graves' ophthalmopathy. The sequencing input was blood. The chain employs TRBV12-3 or TRBV12-4 and TRBJ1-5, with 7 bases aligning to TRBD1. The CDR3 DNA sequence: TGTGCCAGCAGTGAAGCGGGAGGGGGCGTAACTTATAGCAATCAGCCCCAGCATTTT. Translated, it gives CASSEAGGGVTYSNQPQHF.